This T cell receptor beta chain emerged from a study of blood T cell repertoires in COVID-19. Whole-study context: Spain, Italy and the United States supplied samples that represented acute and convalescent COVID-19. T cells, B-cell-depleted T cells, or PBMCs supplied cDNA or gDNA.

Original methodology: Amplified reference gene primers provided the basis for estimating nucleated cell counts. TCRdb's copy holds only in-frame clones and misses some; the assay was immunoSEQ multiplex PCR. V, J and clone size were drawn from that table, and D and trimming were deduced from the DNA. The table includes just over 85,000 clones, roughly nine tenths detected once. V lost 0 bases, J lost 6 bases, and 14 bases lay in between. Germline V CDR1 and CDR2: LNHDA, SQIVND (reference sequence). The CDR3 runs 15 residues. The sequence came from a man in his fifties or sixties with acute or convalescent COVID-19. The chain has TRBV19 and TRBJ1-2; no firm D call. Sequences were obtained from peripheral blood. As DNA, the CDR3 is TGTGCCAGTAGTATAGAGGAGGGCTGGCAGGATGGCTACACCTTC. It yields the protein CASSIEEGWQDGYTF.